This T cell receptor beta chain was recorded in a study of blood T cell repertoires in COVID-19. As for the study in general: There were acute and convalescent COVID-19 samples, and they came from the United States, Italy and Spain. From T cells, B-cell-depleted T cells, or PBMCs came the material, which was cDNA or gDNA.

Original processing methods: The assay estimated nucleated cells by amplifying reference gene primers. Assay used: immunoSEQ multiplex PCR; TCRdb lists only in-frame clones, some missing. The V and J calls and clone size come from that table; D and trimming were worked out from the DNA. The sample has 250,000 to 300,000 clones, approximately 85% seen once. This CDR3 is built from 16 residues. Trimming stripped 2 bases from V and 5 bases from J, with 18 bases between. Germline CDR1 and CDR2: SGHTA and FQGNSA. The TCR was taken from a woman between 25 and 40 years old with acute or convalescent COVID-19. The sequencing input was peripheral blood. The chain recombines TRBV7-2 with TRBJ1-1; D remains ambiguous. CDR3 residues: CASSLRFRARGTEAFF. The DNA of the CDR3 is TGTGCCAGCAGCTTAAGGTTCCGGGCGCGGGGTACTGAAGCTTTCTTT.